This is a list of T cell receptor beta chains from one sample in a study of cytomegalovirus exposure and HLA in healthy donors. Produced via immunoSEQ multiplex PCR; TCRdb's table is partial and in-frame only. The sample has approximately 51,000 clones; over 75% are singletons. Sequencing input: PBMCs. The receptors come from a boy aged 10-17 years in good health and CMV-seropositive. CDR3s include the opening cysteine and the closing phenylalanine or tryptophan. A D gene is named only where the DNA matches it firmly. Size is omitted from some rows. Given values are once, few, many or a class for expanded clones.

j_call cdr3_length d_call clone_size v_call cdr3_nt cdr3_aa
TRBJ2-3 13 . . TRBV7-8 TGTGCCAGCAGCTTGCAGGTCAGGGATACGCAGTATTTT CASSLQVRDTQYF
TRBJ1-1 15 . . TRBV18 TGTGCCAGCTCACGAACCTTCGACAGGAACACTGAAGCTTTCTTT CASSRTFDRNTEAFF
TRBJ1-6 17 . . TRBV4-1 TGCGCCAGCAGCCAAGGGGGCATACGCTCCTATAATTCACCCCTCCACTTT CASSQGGIRSYNSPLHF
TRBJ1-4 13 TRBD1 . TRBV5-1 TGCGCCAGCAGCTTGTGGACAGGACAGGAACTGTTTTTT CASSLWTGQELFF
TRBJ2-3 13 . . TRBV10-3 TGTGCCATCAGTGAGAAGAATAGTCATACGCAGTATTTT CAISEKNSHTQYF
TRBJ2-4 16 . . TRBV7-9 TGTTCCAGCAGCTTAGCGGTCAGACTAGCCAAAAACATTCAGTACTTC CSSSLAVRLAKNIQYF
TRBJ1-2 14 . . TRBV14 TGTGCCAGCAGCCAAGATCGGAGGACGCAGGGCTACACCTTC CASSQDRRTQGYTF
TRBJ2-7 11 TRBD2 . TRBV29-1 TGCAGCGCTGGGAGGGGCTACGAGCAGTACTTC CSAGRGYEQYF
TRBJ1-2 14 . . TRBV5-1 TGCGCCAGCAGCTTGGTGGACAGTTTCTATGGCTACACCTTC CASSLVDSFYGYTF
TRBJ1-1 13 TRBD1 . TRBV6-1 TGTGCCAGCAGTTTACAGGGGAGAACTGAAGCTTTCTTT CASSLQGRTEAFF
TRBJ2-1 16 TRBD2 . TRBV9 TGTGCCAGCAGCGTCGGACTAGCGGGGGGGGACAATGAGCAGTTCTTC CASSVGLAGGDNEQFF
TRBJ1-1 13 TRBD1 . TRBV7-9 TGTGCCAGCAGCTTAGGGGGACAGTTTGAAGCTTTCTTT CASSLGGQFEAFF
TRBJ1-1 13 . . TRBV14 TGTGCCAGCAGCCAAAGCCGGAACACTGAAGCTTTCTTT CASSQSRNTEAFF
TRBJ2-3 15 TRBD2 . TRBV9 TGTGCCAGCAGCCCCGTCCGGGACTACACAGATACGCAGTATTTT CASSPVRDYTDTQYF
TRBJ1-1 12 . . TRBV29-1 TGCAGCGTTGGAGGGATGAACACTGAAGCTTTCTTT CSVGGMNTEAFF
TRBJ2-6 15 . once TRBV5-1 TGCGCCAGCGAGCCTGCCCCGTCTGGGGCCAACGTCCTGACTTTC CASEPAPSGANVLTF
TRBJ1-2 13 . . TRBV27 TGTGCCAGCAGGCGGGCCCTGAACTATGGCTACACCTTC CASRRALNYGYTF
TRBJ2-5 15 TRBD2 . TRBV7-2 TGTGCCAGCAGCCTAACCCGGGGGGTCCAAGAGACCCAGTACTTC CASSLTRGVQETQYF
TRBJ2-7 13 . once TRBV7-8 TGTGCCAGCAGCTTAGCAGCAGGCTACGAGCAGTACTTC CASSLAAGYEQYF
TRBJ2-1 15 TRBD2 few TRBV5-1 TGTGCCAGCAGCTTGATTACTAGCGGGGTTAATGAGCAGTTCTTC CASSLITSGVNEQFF
TRBJ2-2 14 . once TRBV6-5 TGTGCCAGCAGTTACTCGGCCGAGGTACGGGAGCTGTTTTTT CASSYSAEVRELFF
TRBJ1-4 14 . . TRBV5-1 TGCGCCAGCAGCCCCGGGACCGGGGGTGAAAAACTGTTTTTT CASSPGTGGEKLFF
TRBJ1-6 14 . . TRBV7-7 TGTGCTAGCAGCTTCTCGGACAGTAATTCACCCCTCCACTTT CASSFSDSNSPLHF
TRBJ1-1 13 . . TRBV19 TGTGCCAGTAGTATAGCCCTCCCAGGTGAAGCTTTCTTT CASSIALPGEAFF
TRBJ1-2 15 TRBD1 . TRBV5-6 TGTGCCAGCAGCTTGTTGGACAGGGGGAGCTATGGCTACACCTTC CASSLLDRGSYGYTF
TRBJ1-1 15 . . TRBV12-5 TGTGCTAGTGGCTCCTTACAGGGTTATAACACTGAAGCTTTCTTT CASGSLQGYNTEAFF
TRBJ2-2 15 TRBD2 once TRBV9 TGTGCCAGCAACGAGGGAGGGGAATTCGCCGGGGAGCTGTTTTTT CASNEGGEFAGELFF
TRBJ2-7 14 . . TRBV14 TGTGCCAGCAGCCAATGGGGGGAGCGCTACGAGCAGTACTTC CASSQWGERYEQYF
TRBJ1-1 15 . . TRBV5-6 TGTGCCAGCAGCTTGGTTCAGGCTCCGAACACTGAAGCTTTCTTT CASSLVQAPNTEAFF
TRBJ2-7 13 . . TRBV6-6 TGTGCCAGCGGTTCGGCGGTTTCCAGCGAGCAGTACTTC CASGSAVSSEQYF
TRBJ1-6 15 . once TRBV28 TGTGCCAGCAGTCTTTACGCCATGAGGGATTCACCCCTCCACTTT CASSLYAMRDSPLHF
TRBJ2-1 14 . . TRBV6-5 TGTGCCAGCAGTTACTCCGCGTGGGGCAGGGAGCAGTTCTTC CASSYSAWGREQFF
TRBJ1-2 16 TRBD1 . TRBV6-5 TGTGCCAGCAGTTCACTACAGGGGGGTGTACGGAATGGCTACACCTTC CASSSLQGGVRNGYTF
TRBJ2-7 15 TRBD2 . TRBV6-1 TGTGCCAGCAGTGAAGCGCTAGCGGGGGGCTACGAGCAGTACTTC CASSEALAGGYEQYF
TRBJ1-2 14 TRBD1 . TRBV6-1 TGTGCCAGCTCCTCCCCCGGGACAGCGAATGGCTACACCTTC CASSSPGTANGYTF
TRBJ1-5 15 . . TRBV10-1 TGCGCCAGCACAGTGAAACAGGCTAGCAATCAGCCCCAGCATTTT CASTVKQASNQPQHF
TRBJ1-1 12 . . TRBV11-3 TGTGCCAGCAGCTTTACCCGAGGCGAAGCTTTCTTT CASSFTRGEAFF
TRBJ2-7 15 . . TRBV7-8 TGTGCCAGCAGCCTGAATTTAGAGAATTCCTACGAGCAGTACTTC CASSLNLENSYEQYF
TRBJ2-7 12 . . TRBV27 TGTGCCAGCAGTCCCCCGGGCTACGAGCAGTACTTC CASSPPGYEQYF
TRBJ1-1 14 TRBD1 . TRBV19 TGTGCCAGTAGTCCGGACAGGGAGGGGACTGAAGCTTTCTTT CASSPDREGTEAFF
TRBJ1-5 15 TRBD1 . TRBV19 TGTGCCAGTAGGTGGATGGACAGGAGGAATCAGCCCCAGCATTTT CASRWMDRRNQPQHF
TRBJ2-5 15 TRBD1 . TRBV11-2 TGTGCCAGCAGCGTCACAGGGGTCGAAGGGGAGACCCAGTACTTC CASSVTGVEGETQYF
TRBJ2-1 14 TRBD1 . TRBV2 TGTGCCAGCGCGGCAGGGGGTTCGTACAATGAGCAGTTCTTC CASAAGGSYNEQFF
TRBJ1-6 14 . . TRBV11-2 TGTGCCAGCAGCGCGACAGAGTCTAGAAGGGGGTTCCACTTT CASSATESRRGFHF
TRBJ2-3 14 . . TRBV5-4 TGTGCCAGCAGCTTTAATTCAGAACCAGATACGCAGTATTTT CASSFNSEPDTQYF
TRBJ2-5 14 TRBD1 . TRBV7-8 TGTGCCAGCAGCTGGGGGACAGCCCAAGAGACCCAGTACTTC CASSWGTAQETQYF